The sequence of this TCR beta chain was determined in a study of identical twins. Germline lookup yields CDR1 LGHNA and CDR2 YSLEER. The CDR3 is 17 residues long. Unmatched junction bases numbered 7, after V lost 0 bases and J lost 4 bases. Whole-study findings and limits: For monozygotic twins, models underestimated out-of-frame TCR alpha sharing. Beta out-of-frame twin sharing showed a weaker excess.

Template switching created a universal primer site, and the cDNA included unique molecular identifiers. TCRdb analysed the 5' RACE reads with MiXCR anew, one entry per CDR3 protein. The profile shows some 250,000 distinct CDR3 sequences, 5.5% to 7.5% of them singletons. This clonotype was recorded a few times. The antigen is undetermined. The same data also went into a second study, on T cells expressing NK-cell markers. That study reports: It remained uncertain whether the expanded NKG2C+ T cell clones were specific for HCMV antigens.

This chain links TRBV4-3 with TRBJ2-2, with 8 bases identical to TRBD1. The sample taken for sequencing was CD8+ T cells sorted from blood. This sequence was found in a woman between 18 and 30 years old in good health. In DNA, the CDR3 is TGCGCCAGCAGCCAAGATCTACAGGGGGTTGTCACCGGGGAGCTGTTTTTT. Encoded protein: CASSQDLQGVVTGELFF.